This T cell receptor (beta chain) was recovered during a study of Graves' ophthalmopathy and Graves' hyperthyroidism. General study findings and limits: The blood repertoire also included most expanded thyroid clonotypes above 0.001 frequency.

RNA transcripts served as template for amplifying TCR beta CDR3 sequences. RT-PCR in the first round used HTBI primers; a second-round multiplex PCR followed. TCRdb re-called the multiplex PCR reads through MiXCR, storing one row per CDR3 protein. Of approximately 1.2 million distinct CDR3 sequences detected, 35% to 40% appear once; the ten largest clones hold approximately 10%. This CDR3 contains 15 residues. CDR1 is SGHTA, CDR2 FQGNSA, per germline. With V trimmed by 1 base and J by 2 bases, 0 bases remained unmatched. Many counts were recorded for this clonotype. Its antigen remains unidentified. This chain uses TRBV7-2 with TRBJ1-4, with 8 bases aligning to TRBD1. This TCR came from an adult man with Graves' hyperthyroidism. The sequenced sample was peripheral blood or thyroid tissue (not recorded which). The CDR3 loop reads CASSLGDRTNEKLFF. As DNA, the CDR3 is TGTGCCAGCAGCTTAGGGGACAGGACTAATGAAAAACTGTTTTTT. The complete variable domain, with remaining parts taken from reference TRBV7-2 and TRBJ1-4, reads GAGVSQSPSNKVTEKGKDVELRCDPISGHTALYWYRQSLGQGLEFLIYFQGNSAPDKSGLPSDRFSAERTGGSVSTLTIQRTQQEDSAVYLCASSLGDRTNEKLFFGSGTQLSVL.